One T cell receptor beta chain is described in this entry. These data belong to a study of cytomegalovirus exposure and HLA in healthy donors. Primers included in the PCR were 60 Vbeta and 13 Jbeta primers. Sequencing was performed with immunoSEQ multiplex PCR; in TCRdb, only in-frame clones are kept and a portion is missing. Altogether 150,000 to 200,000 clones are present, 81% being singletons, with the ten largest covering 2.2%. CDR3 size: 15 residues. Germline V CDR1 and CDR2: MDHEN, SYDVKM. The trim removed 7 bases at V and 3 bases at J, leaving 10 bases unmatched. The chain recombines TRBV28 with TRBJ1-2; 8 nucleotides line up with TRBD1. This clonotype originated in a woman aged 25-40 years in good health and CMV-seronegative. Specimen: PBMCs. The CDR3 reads CASKGTGAPYYGYTF. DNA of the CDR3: TGTGCCAGCAAAGGGACAGGAGCCCCTTACTATGGCTACACCTTC.